The 14 T cell receptor beta chains reported below all come from one sample, sequenced in a study of vaccination effects on CD4 cells after COVID-19. Peptide-pool stimulation followed by sequencing identified expanded antigen-specific CD4+ clonotypes in the ViraFEST assay. After less than twelve days in culture, the CD4+ T cells were isolated. Previously uninfected by SARS-CoV-2, the vaccine recipients also showed negative nucleocapsid antibodies. This table comes from immunoSEQ multiplex PCR, and its TCRdb copy is limited to in-frame clones, with some not included. The data show roughly 41,000 clones, less than 70% seen once. These receptors' targets are unknown. This material consisted of CD4+ T cells from PBMCs cultured with HCoV-OC43 spike peptides, taken before COVID-19 vaccination. The subset: HCoV-OC43 spike overlapping peptide pool stimulation. The receptors come from a human donor who received a COVID-19 vaccine.

The chain recombines TRBV20-1 with TRBJ2-3; D gene ambiguous. There are 15 residues in the CDR3. Germline loops: CDR1 DFQATT, CDR2 SNEGSKA (reference sequence). V lost 3 bases to trimming and J lost 4 bases, with 17 bases between them. The CDR3 loop reads CSASSGPHRADTQYF. CDR3 nucleotide sequence: TGCAGTGCTAGTTCAGGTCCCCACCGCGCAGATACGCAGTATTTT.

The rearrangement joins TRBV4-2 to TRBJ2-6; 7 nucleotides match TRBD1. V was pared by 4 bases and J by 3 bases, with 6 bases of the junction left unmatched. There are 16 residues in the CDR3. Germline V lookup: CDR1 LGHNA, CDR2 YNFKEQ. CDR3 bases: TGTGCCAGCAGCCCGGCACAGGGGAATGGGGCCAACGTCCTGACTTTC. This sequence encodes CASSPAQGNGANVLTF.

The rearrangement uses TRBV7-9 and TRBJ2-3; tentative D call: TRBD2 (5 bases). Germline V gives CDR1 SEHNR, CDR2 FQNEAQ (reference sequence). The CDR3 runs to 14 residues. V was trimmed by 0 bases and J by 10 bases, leaving 14 bases between them. DNA for the CDR3: TGTGCCAGCAGCTTAGCTGGTGGTTCGGACTCGCAGTATTTT. Translated, it gives CASSLAGGSDSQYF.

This rearrangement joins TRBV6-6 to TRBJ1-5; 11 nucleotides match TRBD1. The CDR3 runs to 15 residues. Trimming cost V 6 bases and J 6 bases; bases outside gene matches: 7. In germline, CDR1 is MNHNY, CDR2 SVGAGI (reference sequence). The DNA for the CDR3 is TGTGCCAGCAGACCCGGGACAGGGGGTTCTCAGCCCCAGCATTTT. Translating gives CASRPGTGGSQPQHF.

This chain joins TRBV30 and TRBJ2-5, with TRBD1 matching 9 bases. Germline values: CDR1 GTSNPN, CDR2 SVGIG (reference sequence). CDR3 length: 18 amino acids. V was clipped by 5 bases and J by 10 bases; unmatched bases: 26. This CDR3 is CAWPDSGTGNTINAVQYF. Here the CDR3 DNA reads TGTGCCTGGCCTGACTCCGGGACAGGGAACACCATCAACGCCGTCCAGTACTTC.

This chain links TRBV2 with TRBJ2-6, with 8 nucleotides matching TRBD1. CDR1 is SNHLY and CDR2 is FYNNEI in the germline V gene. Losses at the gene ends were 8 bases for V and 0 bases for J; bases not matched to a gene: 3. The CDR3 spans 15 residues. In DNA, the CDR3 is TGTGCCAGCGGACAGGGCAGCTCTGGGGCCAACGTCCTGACTTTC. Translation gives CASGQGSSGANVLTF.

This chain connects TRBV7-5 to TRBJ1-2; the DNA was not used to check the table's D call, TRBD1. TRBV7-5 is an annotated pseudogene. This CDR3 spans 14 amino acids. The CDR3 here is CARSHSQPGHGYTF. In DNA, the CDR3 is TGTGCCAGAAGCCATAGCCAACCAGGGCATGGCTACACCTTC.

The chain joins TRBV5-4 to TRBJ2-5, with 7 bases lining up with TRBD1. The germline CDR1 and CDR2 sequences are SGHNT and YYREEE (reference sequence). The CDR3 length is 12 residues. J gave up 5 bases and V 5 bases, and 3 bases lay outside the gene matches. The CDR3 DNA reads as TGTGCCAGCAGGTCCAGGGGGGAGACCCAGTACTTC. It is translated as CASRSRGETQYF.

V and J are TRBV4-1 and TRBJ1-1; the D is unclear. The germline CDR1 and CDR2 sequences are MGHRA and YSYEKL. The CDR3 length is 13 residues. The germline V and J ends were trimmed by 4 bases and 5 bases, with 11 bases remaining between them. Here the CDR3 DNA reads TGCGCCAGCAGCCCGGGTGGCGGGACTGAAGCTTTCTTT. It translates to CASSPGGGTEAFF.

This clone was picked up a small number of times. The rearrangement links TRBV5-1 to TRBJ1-2, with 7 bases identical to TRBD1. The V and J ends lost 3 bases and 8 bases, in that order; junction bases with no gene match: 13. The CDR3 has 15 residues. The germline gives CDR1 SGHRS, CDR2 YFSETQ. The CDR3 here is CASSSSWDSLGGYTF. In nucleotides, the CDR3 is TGCGCCAGCAGCTCGTCTTGGGACAGCCTGGGAGGCTACACCTTC.

This chain joins TRBV5-1 and TRBJ1-1; 7 nucleotides line up with TRBD1. The CDR3 runs to 13 residues. With 4 bases clipped from V and 0 bases from J, the junction kept 0 bases outside the gene matches. Per the germline V gene, CDR1 is SGHRS and CDR2 is YFSETQ. The CDR3 is CASSGTVNTEAFF. The CDR3 nucleotides read TGCGCCAGCAGCGGGACAGTGAACACTGAAGCTTTCTTT.

This clone was counted a single time. The chain combines TRBV7-8 with TRBJ2-2; the D gene is possibly TRBD1 (5 bases). The CDR3 extends over 15 amino acids. Germline-derived CDR1 and CDR2 are SGHVS and FQNEAQ. Trimming cost V 5 bases and J 7 bases, with 17 bases left between them. This CDR3 is CASSPRALGDGELFF. The CDR3 DNA reads TGTGCCAGCAGCCCAAGGGCCCTAGGGGACGGGGAGCTGTTTTTT.

J is TRBJ1-1 and V is TRBV2; D is perhaps TRBD1 (6 bases). Germline V gives CDR1 SNHLY, CDR2 FYNNEI. The V gene lost 8 bases and the J gene lost 0 bases, with 7 bases spanning the gap. The CDR3 is made up of 12 amino acids. CDR3 sequence (DNA): TGTGCCAGCCGACAGGTGAACACTGAAGCTTTCTTT. Translating it yields CASRQVNTEAFF.

V and J are TRBV5-1 and TRBJ2-1; 14 nucleotides line up with TRBD2. Trimming cost V 6 bases and J 9 bases; bases outside gene matches: 14. Germline CDR1 and CDR2: SGHRS and YFSETQ. The CDR3 covers 17 residues. The CDR3 DNA reads TGCGCCAGCATTGAGTTTGCCGGGACTAGCGGGAGAAGTGAGCAGTTCTTC. It translates to CASIEFAGTSGRSEQFF.